Listed below are T cell receptor beta chains from one sample, sequenced in a study of blood T cell repertoires in COVID-19. TCRdb keeps only in-frame clones here, not all; method: immunoSEQ multiplex PCR. This table holds about 59,000 clones, 65% to 80% found once. What was sequenced was peripheral blood. Receptor source: a human donor in a cohort sampled during active COVID-19. Both conserved end residues are part of each CDR3. The D gene is left open where the match is weak. Not every row has a clone size; where given, it reads once, few, many or a size class.

d_gene,v_gene,abundance,j_gene,len,CDR3aa,CDR3nt
TRBD1,TRBV19,-,TRBJ1-1,17,CASSISGQGSMNTEAFF,TGTGCCAGTAGTATATCCGGACAGGGTAGCATGAACACTGAAGCTTTCTTT
TRBD2,TRBV7-2,-,TRBJ2-3,17,CASSFLAGGGRADTQYF,TGTGCCAGCAGCTTCCTAGCGGGAGGGGGTCGGGCTGATACGCAGTATTTT
-,TRBV5-1,once,TRBJ2-3,14,CASSLSPRTDTQYF,TGCGCCAGCAGCTTGAGCCCGCGAACAGATACGCAGTATTTT
TRBD2,TRBV27,once,TRBJ2-3,15,CASTVAGAGADTQYF,TGTGCCAGCACCGTAGCGGGAGCAGGGGCAGATACGCAGTATTTT
TRBD2,TRBV15,-,TRBJ2-5,15,CATSRFGTSEETQYF,TGTGCCACCTCACGGTTTGGGACTAGCGAAGAGACCCAGTACTTC
TRBD2,TRBV7-2,once,TRBJ2-1,14,CASSASSGVNEQFF,TGTGCCAGCAGCGCCTCTAGCGGAGTAAATGAGCAGTTCTTC
-,TRBV28,-,TRBJ1-3,15,CASSLSPGSGNTIYF,TGTGCCAGCAGTTTAAGTCCCGGCTCTGGAAACACCATATATTTT
TRBD1,TRBV7-8,-,TRBJ1-1,15,CASSPRDREFSEAFF,TGTGCCAGCAGCCCGCGGGACAGGGAGTTTAGTGAAGCTTTCTTT
-,TRBV7-9,-,TRBJ1-1,11,CASSLTGGAFF,TGTGCCAGCAGCTTAACGGGGGGAGCTTTCTTT
TRBD2,TRBV11-1,-,TRBJ2-1,16,CASSLSLLAGLNEQFF,TGTGCCAGCAGCTTATCCCTACTAGCGGGACTGAATGAGCAGTTCTTC
-,TRBV19,-,TRBJ2-5,11,CASRKRETQYF,TGTGCCAGTAGAAAGAGGGAGACCCAGTACTTC
-,TRBV6-5,-,TRBJ1-5,13,CASSPGSTQPQHF,TGTGCCAGCAGCCCAGGGTCCACTCAGCCCCAGCATTTT
-,TRBV19,-,TRBJ2-1,14,CASSGSDNRHEQFF,TGTGCCAGTAGTGGGAGCGACAACAGACATGAGCAGTTCTTC
-,TRBV11-2,-,TRBJ1-4,15,CASSLGQSTNEKLFF,TGTGCCAGCAGCTTAGGGCAGTCAACTAATGAAAAACTGTTTTTT
-,TRBV15,-,TRBJ2-5,12,CATSRERETQYF,TGTGCCACCAGCAGAGAGAGAGAGACCCAGTACTTC
-,TRBV11-3,-,TRBJ2-3,12,CASSSPGDTQYF,TGTGCCAGCAGCTCGCCAGGAGATACGCAGTATTTT
TRBD1,TRBV19,few,TRBJ2-5,13,CASSRGTGESQYF,TGTGCCAGTAGTCGCGGGACAGGGGAGAGCCAGTACTTC
-,TRBV9,-,TRBJ1-2,14,CASSVNERFYGYTF,TGTGCCAGCAGCGTGAATGAGCGATTTTATGGCTACACCTTC
-,TRBV5-1,-,TRBJ2-7,13,CASSIDRTYEQYF,TGCGCCAGCAGCATAGACAGAACCTACGAGCAGTACTTC
TRBD2,TRBV29-1,-,TRBJ2-1,12,CSVAGLGNEQFF,TGCAGCGTTGCGGGACTAGGGAATGAGCAGTTCTTC
-,TRBV6-2/TRBV6-3,few,TRBJ2-3,15,CASSYSSLRTDTQYF,TGTGCCAGCAGTTACTCGAGTCTACGCACAGATACGCAGTATTTT
TRBD1,TRBV16,-,TRBJ2-7,13,CASSQDRDYEQYF,TGTGCCAGCAGCCAAGACAGGGATTACGAGCAGTACTTC
-,TRBV29-1,-,TRBJ2-1,15,CSAYSVERSSNEQFF,TGCAGCGCCTATTCGGTCGAGCGCTCTAGCAATGAGCAGTTCTTC
-,TRBV4-2,-,TRBJ1-4,16,CASSQDGAVGNEKLFF,TGTGCCAGCAGCCAAGATGGGGCCGTTGGGAATGAAAAACTGTTTTTT
-,TRBV6-1,-,TRBJ2-1,15,CASSEGIIGYNEQFF,TGTGCCAGCAGTGAAGGAATAATCGGCTACAATGAGCAGTTCTTC
TRBD1,TRBV28,-,TRBJ1-2,15,CASSLTGGAAYGYTF,TGTGCCAGCAGTCTTACAGGGGGCGCTGCCTATGGCTACACCTTC
-,TRBV18,-,TRBJ1-4,17,CASSPNLLTGSDEKLFF,TGTGCCAGCTCACCAAACTTACTAACAGGGAGTGACGAAAAACTGTTTTTT
TRBD1,TRBV19,-,TRBJ2-5,14,CASRLGTGSETQYF,TGTGCCAGTCGTCTGGGGACAGGGTCAGAGACCCAGTACTTC
-,TRBV11-3,once,TRBJ2-7,14,CASSPGHSSYEQYF,TGTGCCAGCAGCCCGGGACATAGCTCCTACGAGCAGTACTTC
TRBD1,TRBV9,-,TRBJ2-5,15,CASTTGQGARETQYF,TGTGCCAGCACCACGGGACAGGGGGCGAGAGAGACCCAGTACTTC
-,TRBV5-5,-,TRBJ2-5,15,CASRLTRWGSETQYF,TGTGCCAGCAGGCTGACTAGGTGGGGTTCGGAGACCCAGTACTTC
-,TRBV7-9,-,TRBJ1-2,14,CASSPDTDSYGYTF,TGTGCCAGCAGCCCCGACACTGATTCCTATGGCTACACCTTC
-,TRBV6-5,-,TRBJ1-5,11,CAAGRSQPQHF,TGTGCCGCAGGGAGGAGTCAGCCCCAGCATTTT
TRBD1,TRBV7-8,few,TRBJ1-4,16,CASSPWTGANGVKLFF,TGTGCCAGCAGCCCCTGGACAGGGGCCAACGGTGTAAAACTGTTTTTT
-,TRBV5-5,-,TRBJ2-5,14,CASSPYGGAETQYF,TGTGCCAGCAGCCCATATGGGGGGGCGGAGACCCAGTACTTC
TRBD1,TRBV6-1,-,TRBJ1-6,17,CASSELQGASYNSPLHF,TGTGCCAGCAGTGAGCTACAGGGGGCTTCCTATAATTCACCCCTCCACTTT
TRBD2,TRBV7-6,-,TRBJ2-1,14,CASSPLAGNWALVF,TGTGCCAGCAGTCCTCTAGCGGGGAATTGGGCTCTCGTCTTC
TRBD2,TRBV27,few,TRBJ2-2,17,CASSPPGGLAGTGELFF,TGTGCCAGCAGTCCACCGGGGGGACTAGCGGGAACCGGGGAGCTGTTTTTT
-,TRBV3-1/TRBV3-2,-,TRBJ2-7,16,CASSQGPLASSYEQYF,TGTGCCAGCAGCCAAGGTCCTCTAGCCAGCTCCTACGAGCAGTACTTC
-,TRBV4-3,-,TRBJ1-2,14,CASSQDAENYGYTF,TGCGCCAGCAGCCAAGATGCAGAAAACTATGGCTACACCTTC
-,TRBV29-1,-,TRBJ2-3,11,CSVVGADTQYF,TGCAGCGTTGTAGGGGCAGATACGCAGTATTTT
-,TRBV19,-,TRBJ2-1,15,CASSMGGGSRNEQFF,TGTGCCAGTAGTATGGGGGGGGGCTCACGGAATGAGCAGTTCTTC
-,TRBV2,-,TRBJ1-1,16,CASSPNLQAVGSEAFF,TGTGCCAGCAGTCCCAACCTACAGGCGGTAGGATCTGAAGCTTTCTTT
TRBD1,TRBV4-2,-,TRBJ1-1,16,CASSPRGQDGNTEAFF,TGTGCCAGCAGCCCCAGGGGACAGGACGGGAACACTGAAGCTTTCTTT
TRBD2,TRBV27,-,TRBJ2-1,14,CASSSGLAGKEQFF,TGTGCCAGCAGTTCAGGACTAGCGGGAAAGGAGCAGTTCTTC
-,TRBV20-1,-,TRBJ1-2,11,CSAKSDYGYTF,TGCAGTGCTAAGTCGGACTATGGCTACACCTTC
-,TRBV19,-,TRBJ2-3,15,CASSIPSGVVDTQYF,TGTGCCAGTAGTATACCTTCGGGGGTCGTGGATACGCAGTATTTT
TRBD1,TRBV24-1,-,TRBJ2-3,14,CATSDQGAPDTQYF,TGTGCCACCAGTGACCAGGGGGCTCCAGATACGCAGTATTTT
TRBD2,TRBV3-1/TRBV3-2,-,TRBJ2-7,13,CASSRGGSYEQYF,TGTGCCAGCAGCCGCGGGGGATCCTACGAGCAGTACTTC
-,TRBV6-5,-,TRBJ2-3,13,CASIKGATDTQYF,TGTGCCAGCATCAAAGGGGCCACAGATACGCAGTATTTT
-,TRBV28,-,TRBJ2-7,13,CAGGGGINYEQYF,TGTGCCGGGGGAGGAGGGATCAACTACGAGCAGTACTTC
TRBD1,TRBV5-1,-,TRBJ2-7,13,CASSFYRGDEQYF,TGCGCCAGCAGCTTTTACAGGGGTGACGAGCAGTACTTC
TRBD1,TRBV6-5,-,TRBJ2-7,15,CASSYKDRGPWEQYF,TGTGCCAGCAGTTACAAGGACAGGGGGCCGTGGGAGCAGTACTTC
TRBD2,TRBV27,-,TRBJ2-7,14,CASSARTSGSEWYF,TGTGCCAGCAGCGCTCGAACTAGCGGGAGCGAGTGGTACTTC
-,TRBV9,-,TRBJ2-2,15,CASSPGAGVTGELFF,TGTGCCAGCAGCCCAGGGGCCGGGGTCACCGGGGAGCTGTTTTTT
-,TRBV6-5,-,TRBJ2-2,13,CASSSARTGELFF,TGTGCCAGCAGCTCCGCCAGAACCGGGGAGCTGTTTTTT
TRBD1,TRBV7-9,-,TRBJ1-2,13,CASSSTGTGGYTF,TGTGCCAGCAGCTCTACCGGGACAGGTGGCTACACCTTC
-,TRBV5-6,-,TRBJ1-2,13,CASRYTGSYGYTF,TGTGCCAGCAGGTACACGGGGAGCTATGGCTACACCTTC
-,TRBV6-6,-,TRBJ1-1,14,CASSYSLVEFEAFF,TGTGCCAGCAGTTACTCCCTCGTGGAGTTTGAAGCTTTCTTT